Following are 8 T cell receptor beta chains from one sample sequenced in a study of identical twins (dated by TCRdb to about 2016). The method was 5' RACE. Reads for this sample came from an Illumina HiSeq 2000. The public reads were run again by TCRdb, first through fastp at Q25 and then through MiXCR, and only productive beta chains were kept. Rows are combined by CDR3 protein, so each entry shows the most common genes and DNA. The sample table records 300,000 to 350,000 distinct CDR3 sequences; approximately 13% of these occur just once. Around 7.8% of the sample comes from the top ten. These data were also filed under a second study, of yellow fever vaccine responses in identical twins.

The source material was CD8+ T cells sorted from blood. The source is a woman under 30 in good health.

This clonotype has more than one count but fewer than ten. The chain has TRBV7-9 and TRBJ1-2; D unresolved. Germline loops: CDR1 SEHNR, CDR2 FQNEAQ (reference sequence). This CDR3 region has 10 residues. V was cut by 3 bases and J by 8 bases, with 4 bases left in between. This CDR3 reads CASSLGGYTF. CDR3 nucleotide sequence: TGTGCCAGCAGCTTGGGCGGCTACACCTTC.

This chain connects TRBV11-2 to TRBJ2-3; D is undetermined. CDR1 is SGHAT, CDR2 FQNNGV, per germline. The CDR3 loop spans 14 amino acids. Trimming stripped 5 bases from V and 2 bases from J, with 11 bases between. CDR3 residues: CASSQSDDTDTQYF. In nucleotides, the CDR3 is TGTGCCAGCAGCCAGTCAGACGACACAGATACGCAGTATTTT.

This clonotype was recorded a few times. The chain recombines TRBV7-9 with TRBJ2-7; 9 bases fit TRBD1. J gave up 3 bases and V 7 bases, and 4 bases lay outside the gene matches. Germline CDR1 and CDR2: SEHNR and FQNEAQ (reference sequence). This CDR3 comprises 13 residues. The CDR3 is CASTGTGIYEQYF. In DNA, the CDR3 is TGTGCCAGCACGGGGACAGGGATCTACGAGCAGTACTTC. The variable domain in full, completed from reference TRBV7-9 and TRBJ2-7, reads DTGVSQNPRHKITKRGQNVTFRCDPISEHNRLYWYRQTLGQGPEFLTYFQNEAQLEKSRLLSDRFSAERPKGSFSTLEIQRTEQGDSAMYLCASTGTGIYEQYFGPGTRLTVT.

This clonotype has ten or more counts. The rearrangement uses TRBV12-3 or TRBV12-4 and TRBJ2-3, with 10 positions matching TRBD1. The CDR3 loop spans 15 amino acids. V gave up 6 bases and J gave up 4 bases; unmatched junction bases: 7. The CDR3 sequence: CASRPGTGDPDTQYF. CDR3 sequence (DNA): TGTGCCAGCAGACCCGGGACAGGGGACCCAGATACGCAGTATTTT.

The J gene is TRBJ2-7, the V gene TRBV7-8, with D hard to call. The CDR3 is 13 amino acids. Germline V gene sequence: CDR1 SGHVS, CDR2 FQNEAQ. Trimming shortened V by 1 base and J by 3 bases, and 7 bases separated the two germline ends. The DNA of the CDR3 is TGTGCCAGCAGCTTAGAACAGTACTACGAGCAGTACTTC. Residues: CASSLEQYYEQYF.

The chain has TRBV27 and TRBJ2-5; tentative D call: TRBD1 (5 bases). CDR1 is MNHEY and CDR2 is SMNVEV in the germline V gene (reference sequence). V was clipped by 8 bases and J by 1 base, with 8 bases between them. The CDR3 contains 12 residues. The DNA of the CDR3 is TGTGCCAGCGGGGCCAGCCAAGAGACCCAGTACTTC. It yields the protein CASGASQETQYF.

The genes are TRBV28 and TRBJ2-7; TRBD2 agrees at 8 bases. Germline V lookup: CDR1 MDHEN, CDR2 SYDVKM. The CDR3 runs 14 residues. J lost 3 bases, V lost 2 bases, and 3 bases had no gene match. The CDR3 region is CASSLGGTSYEQYF. For the CDR3, the DNA is TGTGCCAGCAGTTTAGGTGGGACTAGCTACGAGCAGTACTTC.

This sequence joins TRBV9 and TRBJ2-2, with 9 bases aligning to TRBD1. The CDR3 has 15 residues. Germline V gene data show CDR1 as SGDLS and CDR2 as YYNGEE. Trimming at V came to 3 bases and at J to 1 base, leaving 1 base not matched to a gene. CDR3 bases: TGTGCCAGCAGCGGGGACAGGGAGAACACCGGGGAGCTGTTTTTT. It translates to CASSGDRENTGELFF.